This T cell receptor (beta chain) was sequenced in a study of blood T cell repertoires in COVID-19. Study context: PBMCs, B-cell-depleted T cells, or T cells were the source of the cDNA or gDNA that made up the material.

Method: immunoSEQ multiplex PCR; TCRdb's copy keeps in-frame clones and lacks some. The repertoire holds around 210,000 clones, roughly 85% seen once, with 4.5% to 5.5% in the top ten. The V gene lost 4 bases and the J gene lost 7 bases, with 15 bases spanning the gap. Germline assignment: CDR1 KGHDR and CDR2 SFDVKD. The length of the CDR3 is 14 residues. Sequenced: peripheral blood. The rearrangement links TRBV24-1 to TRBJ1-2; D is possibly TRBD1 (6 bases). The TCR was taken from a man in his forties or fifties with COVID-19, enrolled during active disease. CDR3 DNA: TGTGCCACCAGTGAAACAGGGTGGAAAGGTGGCTACACCTTC. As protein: CATSETGWKGGYTF.